These T cell receptor beta chains were read from a single sample in a study of beta chain features in type 1 diabetes. The method was immunoSEQ multiplex PCR; TCRdb's version includes in-frame clones alone and lacks a portion of them. The table has around 350,000 clones, over 10% seen once; the top ten hold under 0.02%. The sample was naive CD4+ T cells from blood. All receptors come from a man aged 18 to 30 in good health. CDR3s include the opening cysteine and the closing phenylalanine or tryptophan. Each record gives: D gene, clone size, V gene, J gene, CDR3 protein, CDR3 DNA. A D gene is named only where the DNA matches it firmly. Clone size appears in some rows only: once, few, many, or a class for an expanded clone.

d_gene: TRBD1
abundance: few
v_gene: TRBV10-3
j_gene: TRBJ1-2
CDR3aa: CAISQVDRVNYGYTF
CDR3nt: TGTGCCATCAGCCAAGTGGACAGGGTTAACTATGGCTACACCTTC

d_gene: TRBD1
abundance: NA
v_gene: TRBV4-3
j_gene: TRBJ1-5
CDR3aa: CASSQVQGGQPQHF
CDR3nt: TGCGCCAGCAGCCAAGTACAGGGGGGTCAGCCCCAGCATTTT

d_gene: NA
abundance: NA
v_gene: TRBV6-5
j_gene: TRBJ2-7
CDR3aa: CASTRTAYEQYF
CDR3nt: TGTGCCAGCACACGGACAGCCTACGAGCAGTACTTC

d_gene: TRBD1
abundance: NA
v_gene: TRBV27
j_gene: TRBJ2-1
CDR3aa: CASSLGPGQPSYNEQFF
CDR3nt: TGTGCCAGCAGTTTAGGGCCGGGACAGCCCTCTTACAATGAGCAGTTCTTC

d_gene: NA
abundance: NA
v_gene: TRBV10-3
j_gene: TRBJ1-2
CDR3aa: CAIRQGSPDGYTF
CDR3nt: TGTGCCATCAGACAGGGATCTCCCGATGGCTACACCTTC

d_gene: TRBD2
abundance: NA
v_gene: TRBV27
j_gene: TRBJ2-5
CDR3aa: CASSFTQRGGAKTQYF
CDR3nt: TGTGCCAGCAGTTTCACCCAGCGGGGGGGGGCGAAGACCCAGTACTTC

d_gene: NA
abundance: NA
v_gene: TRBV10-3
j_gene: TRBJ2-3
CDR3aa: CAIAGMGTDTQYF
CDR3nt: TGTGCCATCGCGGGGATGGGGACAGATACGCAGTATTTT

d_gene: NA
abundance: NA
v_gene: TRBV25-1
j_gene: TRBJ2-1
CDR3aa: CASSANIAVSYNEQFF
CDR3nt: TGTGCCAGCAGTGCGAATATAGCGGTCTCCTACAATGAGCAGTTCTTC

d_gene: NA
abundance: NA
v_gene: TRBV18
j_gene: TRBJ1-2
CDR3aa: CASSLQTGTNYGYTF
CDR3nt: TGTGCCAGCTCACTACAGACCGGGACAAACTATGGCTACACCTTC

d_gene: NA
abundance: many
v_gene: TRBV4-3
j_gene: TRBJ2-7
CDR3aa: CASSQDGPGEQYF
CDR3nt: TGCGCCAGCAGCCAAGATGGGCCCGGAGAGCAGTACTTC

d_gene: NA
abundance: few
v_gene: TRBV30
j_gene: TRBJ1-2
CDR3aa: CAWSVQGRGGYTF
CDR3nt: TGTGCCTGGAGTGTACAAGGCCGGGGGGGCTACACCTTC

d_gene: NA
abundance: few
v_gene: TRBV2
j_gene: TRBJ1-5
CDR3aa: CASSDVGNQPQHF
CDR3nt: TGTGCCAGCAGTGATGTCGGCAATCAGCCCCAGCATTTT

d_gene: NA
abundance: few
v_gene: TRBV28
j_gene: TRBJ1-2
CDR3aa: CASSFPRSHYGYTF
CDR3nt: TGTGCCAGCAGTTTCCCTCGGTCGCACTATGGCTACACCTTC

d_gene: NA
abundance: NA
v_gene: TRBV6-5
j_gene: TRBJ2-7
CDR3aa: CASSYSTAREQYF
CDR3nt: TGTGCCAGCAGTTACTCGACCGCGCGGGAGCAGTACTTC

d_gene: NA
abundance: few
v_gene: TRBV20-1
j_gene: TRBJ1-1
CDR3aa: CSARTPLEAFF
CDR3nt: TGCAGTGCCCGGACACCGCTAGAAGCTTTCTTT

d_gene: TRBD1
abundance: NA
v_gene: TRBV7-3
j_gene: TRBJ2-7
CDR3aa: CASYKGANEQYF
CDR3nt: TGTGCCAGCTACAAGGGGGCCAACGAGCAGTACTTC

d_gene: TRBD1
abundance: NA
v_gene: TRBV25-1
j_gene: TRBJ2-5
CDR3aa: CASTLTGGETQYF
CDR3nt: TGTGCCAGCACCTTGACAGGGGGTGAGACCCAGTACTTC

d_gene: TRBD1
abundance: NA
v_gene: TRBV7-9
j_gene: TRBJ2-7
CDR3aa: CASSLGGQPDEQYF
CDR3nt: TGTGCCAGCAGCTTAGGGGGACAGCCAGACGAGCAGTACTTC

d_gene: TRBD1
abundance: few
v_gene: TRBV7-2
j_gene: TRBJ1-2
CDR3aa: CASSSSGTGGYGYTF
CDR3nt: TGTGCCAGCAGCTCCTCCGGGACAGGAGGCTATGGCTACACCTTC

d_gene: NA
abundance: NA
v_gene: TRBV5-4
j_gene: TRBJ2-3
CDR3aa: CASSLYTDTQYF
CDR3nt: TGTGCCAGCAGCTTATACACAGATACGCAGTATTTT

d_gene: NA
abundance: NA
v_gene: TRBV28
j_gene: TRBJ2-5
CDR3aa: CASSSPTGETQYF
CDR3nt: TGTGCCAGCAGTTCCCCGACGGGTGAGACCCAGTACTTC

d_gene: TRBD1
abundance: NA
v_gene: TRBV29-1
j_gene: TRBJ1-2
CDR3aa: CSVEDRALPEDYTF
CDR3nt: TGCAGCGTTGAGGACAGGGCACTGCCAGAGGACTACACCTTC

d_gene: NA
abundance: NA
v_gene: TRBV6-5
j_gene: TRBJ2-7
CDR3aa: CASSYGGVTGTYEQYF
CDR3nt: TGTGCCAGCAGTTACGGGGGGGTGACAGGCACCTACGAGCAGTACTTC

d_gene: NA
abundance: few
v_gene: TRBV5-6
j_gene: TRBJ1-2
CDR3aa: CASSFGGGYTF
CDR3nt: TGTGCCAGCAGCTTCGGTGGTGGCTACACCTTC

d_gene: NA
abundance: few
v_gene: TRBV15
j_gene: TRBJ2-1
CDR3aa: CATSRGPGSSYNEQFF
CDR3nt: TGTGCCACCAGCAGAGGGCCGGGAAGCTCCTACAATGAGCAGTTCTTC

d_gene: NA
abundance: few
v_gene: TRBV19
j_gene: TRBJ2-3
CDR3aa: CASSMNGATPDTQYF
CDR3nt: TGTGCCAGTAGTATGAATGGAGCGACTCCAGATACGCAGTATTTT

d_gene: NA
abundance: NA
v_gene: TRBV5-4
j_gene: TRBJ1-2
CDR3aa: CASSLDPNYGYTF
CDR3nt: TGTGCCAGCAGCTTGGATCCAAACTATGGCTACACCTTC

d_gene: TRBD2
abundance: NA
v_gene: TRBV7-9
j_gene: TRBJ2-4
CDR3aa: CASSFVAGGQAKNIQYF
CDR3nt: TGTGCCAGCAGCTTCGTAGCGGGGGGGCAAGCCAAAAACATTCAGTACTTC

d_gene: TRBD2
abundance: few
v_gene: TRBV4-2
j_gene: TRBJ2-7
CDR3aa: CASSQELSGGHDEQYF
CDR3nt: TGTGCCAGCAGCCAAGAACTTAGCGGGGGCCATGACGAGCAGTACTTC

d_gene: NA
abundance: NA
v_gene: TRBV9
j_gene: TRBJ2-3
CDR3aa: CASSVEGREKDTQYF
CDR3nt: TGTGCCAGCAGCGTAGAAGGCAGGGAAAAAGATACGCAGTATTTT

d_gene: TRBD2
abundance: few
v_gene: TRBV4-2
j_gene: TRBJ2-3
CDR3aa: CASSQVLTSGRRDTQYF
CDR3nt: TGTGCCAGCAGCCAAGTCTTAACTAGCGGGAGAAGAGATACGCAGTATTTT

d_gene: TRBD1
abundance: NA
v_gene: TRBV4-3
j_gene: TRBJ2-7
CDR3aa: CASSQDQGAGYEQYF
CDR3nt: TGCGCCAGCAGCCAAGACCAGGGGGCTGGTTACGAGCAGTACTTC

d_gene: NA
abundance: few
v_gene: TRBV9
j_gene: TRBJ2-2
CDR3aa: CASSVGASLVGELFF
CDR3nt: TGTGCCAGCAGCGTAGGTGCTAGCTTGGTCGGGGAGCTGTTTTTT

d_gene: TRBD1
abundance: NA
v_gene: TRBV5-4
j_gene: TRBJ1-4
CDR3aa: CASSSPRTGFNEKLFF
CDR3nt: TGTGCCAGCAGCTCACCCCGGACAGGCTTTAATGAAAAACTGTTTTTT

d_gene: NA
abundance: NA
v_gene: TRBV6-5
j_gene: TRBJ2-7
CDR3aa: CASRRQGYEQYF
CDR3nt: TGTGCCAGCAGACGTCAGGGCTACGAGCAGTACTTC

d_gene: TRBD2
abundance: few
v_gene: TRBV18
j_gene: TRBJ2-5
CDR3aa: CASSPGLAGDETQYF
CDR3nt: TGTGCCAGCTCACCGGGGCTAGCGGGAGATGAGACCCAGTACTTC

d_gene: NA
abundance: NA
v_gene: TRBV6-1
j_gene: TRBJ2-7
CDR3aa: CASTEGERPYEQYF
CDR3nt: TGTGCCAGCACCGAGGGGGAAAGGCCCTACGAGCAGTACTTC

d_gene: NA
abundance: NA
v_gene: TRBV28
j_gene: TRBJ2-7
CDR3aa: CASSPTGWEQYF
CDR3nt: TGTGCCAGCAGTCCAACAGGGTGGGAGCAGTACTTC

d_gene: TRBD2
abundance: NA
v_gene: TRBV11-2
j_gene: TRBJ2-1
CDR3aa: CASRIAGGPRGEQFF
CDR3nt: TGTGCCAGCAGAATAGCGGGAGGGCCCCGCGGTGAGCAGTTCTTC

d_gene: TRBD1
abundance: NA
v_gene: TRBV30
j_gene: TRBJ2-7
CDR3aa: CASDRVNRYEQYF
CDR3nt: TGTGCCTCCGACAGGGTTAATCGCTACGAGCAGTACTTC

d_gene: TRBD1
abundance: few
v_gene: TRBV7-2
j_gene: TRBJ2-7
CDR3aa: CASSLRAGGEYEQYF
CDR3nt: TGTGCCAGCAGCTTAAGGGCAGGGGGCGAATACGAGCAGTACTTC

d_gene: TRBD1
abundance: NA
v_gene: TRBV7-3
j_gene: TRBJ2-7
CDR3aa: CASSLDRFSYEQYF
CDR3nt: TGTGCCAGCAGCTTGGACAGGTTCTCCTACGAGCAGTACTTC

d_gene: NA
abundance: NA
v_gene: TRBV7-2
j_gene: TRBJ2-7
CDR3aa: CASSPVTEQYF
CDR3nt: TGTGCCAGCAGCCCCGTAACAGAGCAGTACTTC

d_gene: TRBD2
abundance: NA
v_gene: TRBV28
j_gene: TRBJ2-5
CDR3aa: CASSLWGVAGAQETQYF
CDR3nt: TGTGCCAGCAGTCTGTGGGGCGTAGCGGGAGCACAAGAGACCCAGTACTTC

d_gene: TRBD2
abundance: few
v_gene: TRBV9
j_gene: TRBJ2-3
CDR3aa: CASSEPSGATQYF
CDR3nt: TGTGCCAGCAGCGAACCTAGCGGGGCGACGCAGTATTTT

d_gene: NA
abundance: NA
v_gene: TRBV11-1
j_gene: TRBJ1-1
CDR3aa: CAAGRGGNTEAFF
CDR3nt: TGTGCCGCGGGGCGGGGAGGCAACACTGAAGCTTTCTTT

d_gene: TRBD1
abundance: NA
v_gene: TRBV4-3
j_gene: TRBJ2-3
CDR3aa: CASSQQGAEWDTQYF
CDR3nt: TGCGCCAGCAGCCAGCAGGGGGCTGAGTGGGATACGCAGTATTTT

d_gene: NA
abundance: NA
v_gene: TRBV7-3
j_gene: TRBJ2-5
CDR3aa: CASSPRGPRPETQYF
CDR3nt: TGTGCCAGCAGCCCAAGAGGGCCCCGACCGGAGACCCAGTACTTC

d_gene: NA
abundance: NA
v_gene: TRBV4-2
j_gene: TRBJ2-1
CDR3aa: CASSQAAYNEQFF
CDR3nt: TGTGCCAGCAGCCAAGCGGCCTACAATGAGCAGTTCTTC

d_gene: NA
abundance: few
v_gene: TRBV28
j_gene: TRBJ1-3
CDR3aa: CASILGRGNTIYF
CDR3nt: TGTGCCAGCATCCTGGGGAGAGGAAACACCATATATTTT

d_gene: TRBD2
abundance: few
v_gene: TRBV4-1
j_gene: TRBJ2-5
CDR3aa: CASSQVGLAVETQYF
CDR3nt: TGCGCCAGCAGCCAAGTGGGACTAGCGGTGGAGACCCAGTACTTC